Shown below are 27 T cell receptor beta chains from a single sample sequenced in a study of blood T cell repertoires in COVID-19. The assay was immunoSEQ multiplex PCR, and TCRdb's table has in-frame clones only and misses some. The sample lists about 220,000 clones, about 87% occurring once. Sample: PBMCs or T cells enriched from blood (not recorded which). The receptors here all came from a woman in her thirties or forties with acute COVID-19.

The CDR3 loop is CASSGLNRGDTQYF. The CDR3 DNA reads TGTGCCAGCAGCGGACTTAACAGGGGTGACACGCAGTATTTT. V usage is TRBV7-9 and J usage is TRBJ2-3; 7 bases are shared with TRBD1. With 5 bases clipped from V and 9 bases from J, the junction kept 11 bases outside the gene matches. Germline CDR1 and CDR2: SEHNR and FQNEAQ (reference sequence). The length of the CDR3 is 14 residues.

The chain employs TRBV6-5 and TRBJ1-6; D unresolved. V lost 7 bases to trimming and J lost 7 bases, with 14 bases between them. The CDR3 extends over 14 amino acids. Germline V CDR1 and CDR2: MNHEY, SVGAGI. CDR3 bases: TGTGCCAGCACCAGCCGTGGAGCAAATTCACCCCTCCACTTT. Translating it yields CASTSRGANSPLHF.

The chain uses TRBV2 and TRBJ2-3; 7 positions agree with TRBD2. Germline values: CDR1 SNHLY, CDR2 FYNNEI. CDR3 length: 13 amino acids. V lost 10 bases and J lost 3; bases outside the gene matches: 7. CDR3 in amino acids: CATLGGETDTQYF. Written as DNA, the CDR3 is TGTGCCACCCTTGGGGGGGAAACAGATACGCAGTATTTT. The full variable domain, its missing parts supplied by reference TRBV2 and TRBJ2-3, is EPEVTQTPSHQVTQMGQEVILRCVPISNHLYFYWYRQILGQKVEFLVSFYNNEISEKSEIFDDQFSVERPDGSNFTLKIRSTKLEDSAMYFCATLGGETDTQYFGPGTRLTVL.

The J gene is TRBJ2-3, the V gene TRBV4-1, with TRBD2 matching 12 bases. The ends lost 4 bases at V and 4 bases at J; junction bases unmatched: 9. This CDR3 comprises 17 residues. In germline, CDR1 is MGHRA, CDR2 YSYEKL. The CDR3 spells CASSPETGTSGPDTQYF. For the CDR3, the DNA is TGCGCCAGCAGCCCAGAAACCGGGACTAGCGGGCCAGATACGCAGTATTTT.

The chain joins TRBV7-2 to TRBJ1-1, with TRBD1 matching 8 bases. Trimming at V came to 1 base and at J to 5 bases, leaving 3 bases not matched to a gene. CDR1 is SGHTA, CDR2 FQGNSA, per germline. The CDR3 length is 14 residues. The CDR3 spells CASSLDNRGTEAFF. The CDR3 bases are TGTGCCAGCAGCTTAGATAACAGGGGGACTGAAGCTTTCTTT.

This clone has a handful of counts. The V and J genes are TRBV3-1 (or the pseudogene TRBV3-2) and TRBJ1-2; D is unclear. The germline V gene encodes CDR1 LGHDT and CDR2 YNNKEL (reference sequence). The ends were cut back, 0 bases at V and 8 bases at J, with 13 bases in the middle. The CDR3 runs 14 residues. The CDR3 spells CASSQDLATRGYTF. In DNA, the CDR3 is TGTGCCAGCAGCCAAGATCTCGCGACGAGGGGCTACACCTTC.

The genes are TRBV30 and TRBJ1-4; 8 nucleotides line up with TRBD1. The germline V gene encodes CDR1 GTSNPN and CDR2 SVGIG (reference sequence). The CDR3 runs to 15 residues. Germline trimming cut 2 bases from V and 3 bases from J; bases unmatched to any gene: 5. CDR3 loop: CAWSPGGRANEKLFF. CDR3 coding DNA: TGTGCCTGGAGTCCAGGGGGCAGGGCTAATGAAAAACTGTTTTTT.

CDR3 sequence reads: CASKAPGGLNEKLFF. In nucleotides, the CDR3 is TGTGCCAGCAAAGCACCAGGGGGCCTTAATGAAAAACTGTTTTTT. The genes are TRBV11-2 and TRBJ1-4, with 8 nucleotides matching TRBD1. CDR1 is SGHAT, CDR2 FQNNGV, per germline. V shed 7 bases and J 4 bases; nucleotides not matched to a gene: 8. The CDR3 is made up of 15 amino acids. The complete variable domain, with remaining parts taken from reference TRBV11-2 and TRBJ1-4, reads EAGVAQSPRYKIIEKRQSVAFWCNPISGHATLYWYQQILGQGPKLLIQFQNNGVVDDSQLPKDRFSAERLKGVDSTLKIQPAKLEDSAVYLCASKAPGGLNEKLFFGSGTQLSVL.

The V and J genes are TRBV7-2 and TRBJ2-1; possibly TRBD2 for D (5 bases). Germline V gene data show CDR1 as SGHTA and CDR2 as FQGNSA. V was clipped by 5 bases and J by 7 bases, with 18 bases between them. This CDR3 region has 15 residues. The DNA for the CDR3 is TGTGCCAGCAGCCTAGAGCAGGTTCCGGGGAATGAGCAGTTCTTC. This translates into CASSLEQVPGNEQFF.

This clone was counted only a few times. This chain links TRBV2 with TRBJ1-6, with TRBD1 matching over 7 bases. The CDR3 spans 15 residues. Germline V lookup: CDR1 SNHLY, CDR2 FYNNEI. V gave up 8 bases and J gave up 6 bases; unmatched junction bases: 10. The CDR3 loop is CASGTGDLFNSPLHF. The CDR3 nucleotides are TGTGCCAGCGGAACAGGGGACCTGTTTAATTCACCCCTCCACTTT. The full variable domain, rest sourced from reference TRBV2 and TRBJ1-6, is EPEVTQTPSHQVTQMGQEVILRCVPISNHLYFYWYRQILGQKVEFLVSFYNNEISEKSEIFDDQFSVERPDGSNFTLKIRSTKLEDSAMYFCASGTGDLFNSPLHFGNGTRLTVT.

Notes on this clone: Other DNA sequences in the sample encode the same CDR3. The chain has TRBV11-3 and TRBJ2-3; no clear D gene. This CDR3 is 14 amino acids long. Germline CDR1 and CDR2: SGHNT and YENEEA. Trimming stripped 2 bases from V and 0 bases from J, with 6 bases between. CDR3 region: CASSLSGSTDTQYF. CDR3 DNA sequence: TGTGCCAGCAGCTTATCCGGGAGCACAGATACGCAGTATTTT.

This clone was picked up a small number of times. The chain uses TRBV27 and TRBJ1-6; 9 positions agree with TRBD1. V trimming: 6 bases; J trimming: 4 bases; junction bases outside the gene matches: 1. The CDR3 runs 14 residues. Germline-derived CDR1 and CDR2 are MNHEY and SMNVEV (reference sequence). CDR3 coding DNA: TGTGCCAGCAGGGGGACAGGGTATAATTCACCCCTCCACTTT. Protein sequence: CASRGTGYNSPLHF.

Only a few counts were recorded for this clone. The V gene is TRBV6-4, the J gene TRBJ2-7, with D perhaps matching TRBD1 (6 bases). V lost 2 bases and J 0 bases, leaving 17 bases between the germline ends. This CDR3 contains 17 residues. CDR1 is MRHNA and CDR2 is SNTAGT in the germline V gene. CDR3 in DNA: TGTGCCAGCAGTGACAAACAGGGCCCCCCGGACTCCTACGAGCAGTACTTC. Translated: CASSDKQGPPDSYEQYF.

This clone was counted a few times. This sequence joins TRBV11-3 and TRBJ2-4, with a tentative D call TRBD1 (6 bases). The CDR3 runs to 16 residues. Germline V gene lookup returns CDR1 SGHNT and CDR2 YENEEA. The germline V and J ends were trimmed by 5 bases and 3 bases, with 17 bases remaining between them. The CDR3 DNA sequence: TGTGCCAGCAGCCTAGTGGACCTCAGGGGCAAAAACATTCAGTACTTC. Protein sequence: CASSLVDLRGKNIQYF.

The chain uses TRBV25-1 and TRBJ2-4; D is perhaps TRBD1 (6 bases). CDR1 and CDR2 (germline): MGHDK, SYGVNS. The ends were cut back, 1 base at V and 7 bases at J, with 14 bases in the middle. This CDR3 is built from 15 residues. As DNA, the CDR3 is TGTGCCAGCAGTGAATTCCAGGGGTTGGGGAACATTCAGTACTTC. Translation: CASSEFQGLGNIQYF.

V is TRBV6-5 and J is TRBJ2-7; D is unclear. Per germline, CDR1 MNHEY and CDR2 SVGAGI. V lost 6 bases, J lost 7 bases, and 10 bases lay in between. The CDR3 has 11 amino acids. CDR3 DNA sequence: TGTGCCAGCAGCTTTGGCAGGGAGCAGTACTTC. Translated: CASSFGREQYF.

V gene TRBV10-3 combines with J gene TRBJ2-7, with D uncertain. The germline gives CDR1 ENHRY, CDR2 SYGVKD. This CDR3 is 12 amino acids long. V was cut by 8 bases and J by 0 bases, with 8 bases left in between. The CDR3 bases are TGTGCCATCGGTAAGAGCTCCTACGAGCAGTACGTC. This codes for CAIGKSSYEQYV.

V and J are TRBV19 and TRBJ1-6; D is perhaps TRBD1 (5 bases). V lost 5 bases, J lost 5 bases, and 16 bases lay in between. Germline CDR1 and CDR2: LNHDA and SQIVND (reference sequence). CDR3 length: 16 residues. The CDR3 DNA reads TGTGCCAGTAGTCCCTCGGGGACTCTCGATAATTCACCCCTCCACTTT. As protein: CASSPSGTLDNSPLHF.

The V call is TRBV11-2, the J call TRBJ2-2, with a possible D match to TRBD1 (6 bases). The germline gives CDR1 SGHAT, CDR2 FQNNGV. The V end was cut by 5 bases, the J end by 2 bases, with 21 bases between. The CDR3 length is 18 residues. The CDR3 spells CASSTPRGQGINTGELFF. In DNA, the CDR3 is TGTGCCAGCAGCACCCCCCGAGGCCAGGGGATAAACACCGGGGAGCTGTTTTTT.

The chain joins TRBV11-3 to TRBJ1-3, with D tentatively TRBD1 (5 bases). Germline V lookup: CDR1 SGHNT, CDR2 YENEEA. The CDR3 extends over 16 amino acids. The V and J ends lost 5 bases and 0 bases respectively, with 14 bases between them. The CDR3 nucleotides are TGTGCCAGCAGCCCCGGGCAGGGCGACTCTGGAAACACCATATATTTT. It specifies CASSPGQGDSGNTIYF. Filled out from reference TRBV11-3 and TRBJ1-3, the complete variable domain reads EAGVVQSPRYKIIEKKQPVAFWCNPISGHNTLYWYLQNLGQGPELLIRYENEEAVDDSQLPKDRFSAERLKGVDSTLKIQPAELGDSAVYLCASSPGQGDSGNTIYFGEGSWLTVV.

This clone was recorded a few times. The V call is TRBV9, the J call TRBJ2-7; no reliable D call. Per germline, CDR1 SGDLS and CDR2 YYNGEE. V lost 4 bases to trimming and J lost 0 bases, with 14 bases between them. This CDR3 spans 15 amino acids. In nucleotides, the CDR3 is TGTGCCAGCAGCCCCACCTCTGAGAGCTCCTACGAGCAGTACTTC. It codes for CASSPTSESSYEQYF. Using reference TRBV9 and TRBJ2-7 for the parts outside the CDR3, the full variable domain is DSGVTQTPKHLITATGQRVTLRCSPRSGDLSVYWYQQSLDQGLQFLIQYYNGEERAKGNILERFSAQQFPDLHSELNLSSLELGDSALYFCASSPTSESSYEQYFGPGTRLTVT.

V gene TRBV6-6 combines with J gene TRBJ2-2, with 9 nucleotides matching TRBD2. CDR1 is MNHNY, CDR2 SVGAGI, per germline (reference sequence). V shed 3 bases and J 5 bases; nucleotides not matched to a gene: 4. This CDR3 region has 15 residues. The CDR3 nucleotides are TGTGCCAGCAGTTATCCCCTAGCGGGGACCGGGGAGCTGTTTTTT. It encodes CASSYPLAGTGELFF.

V gene TRBV11-2 combines with J gene TRBJ2-7; D is ambiguous. The germline V gene has CDR1 SGHAT and CDR2 FQNNGV. This CDR3 is 16 amino acids long. V lost 4 bases and J 5 bases, leaving 21 bases between the germline ends. The DNA of the CDR3 is TGTGCCAGCAGCTCGCCGGTTCAAGTGCGGAACCACGAGCAGTACGTC. This gives the protein CASSSPVQVRNHEQYV.

This clone was observed a single time. The rearrangement joins TRBV6-5 to TRBJ2-1, with 8 bases that match TRBD2. This CDR3 contains 16 residues. With V trimmed by 2 bases and J by 5 bases, 8 bases remained unmatched. Germline-derived CDR1 and CDR2 are MNHEY and SVGAGI. CDR3 bases: TGTGCCAGCAGTTACGGGGCGGGAGGTTACAACAATGAGCAGTTCTTC. Amino acid sequence: CASSYGAGGYNNEQFF.

The CDR3 sequence: CAISEQLGAGEKLFF. CDR3 bases: TGTGCCATCAGTGAGCAATTGGGGGCAGGCGAAAAACTGTTTTTT. This sequence joins TRBV10-3 and TRBJ1-4, with D possibly matching TRBD1 (6 bases). The CDR3 is 15 residues long. V was shortened by 2 bases and J by 8 bases, with 15 bases between the two germline ends. Germline values: CDR1 ENHRY, CDR2 SYGVKD.

This chain links TRBV7-7 with TRBJ2-5; TRBD1 is a possible D gene (6 bases). V lost 2 bases and J 4 bases, leaving 8 bases between the germline ends. This CDR3 has 13 amino acids. Germline V lookup: CDR1 SSHAT, CDR2 FNYEAQ (reference sequence). The CDR3 loop is CASSLPGAETQYF. The CDR3, as DNA: TGTGCCAGCAGCTTACCAGGGGCAGAGACCCAGTACTTC.

This chain joins TRBV24-1 and TRBJ2-2, with TRBD1 matching over 10 bases. The J segment lost 4 bases and the V segment lost 4 bases, leaving 5 bases of the junction unmatched. This CDR3 is 16 amino acids long. Germline V lookup: CDR1 KGHDR, CDR2 SFDVKD. For the CDR3, the DNA is TGTGCCACCAGTGACCGACAGGGGGCAATCACCGGGGAGCTGTTTTTT. It yields the protein CATSDRQGAITGELFF.